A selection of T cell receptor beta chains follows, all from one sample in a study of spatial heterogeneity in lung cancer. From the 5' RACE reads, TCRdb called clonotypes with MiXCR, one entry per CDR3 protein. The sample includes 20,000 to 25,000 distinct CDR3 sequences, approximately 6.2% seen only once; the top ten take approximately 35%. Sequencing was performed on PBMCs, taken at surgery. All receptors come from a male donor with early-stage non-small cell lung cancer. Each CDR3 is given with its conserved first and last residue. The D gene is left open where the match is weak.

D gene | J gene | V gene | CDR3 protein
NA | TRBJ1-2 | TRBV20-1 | CSVQPFYGYTF
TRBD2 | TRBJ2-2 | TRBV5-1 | CASSGTTGTMTGELFF
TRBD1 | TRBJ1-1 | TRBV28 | CASTPGDRNTEAFF
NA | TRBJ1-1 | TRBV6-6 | CASKGVNTEAFF
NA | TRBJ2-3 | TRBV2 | CASMGSTDTQYF
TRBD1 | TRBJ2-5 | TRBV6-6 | CASSSGTGGSFQETQYF
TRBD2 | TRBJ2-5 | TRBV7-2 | CASSLQTSEIETQYF
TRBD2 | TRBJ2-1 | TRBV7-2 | CASSLSGRLYNEQFF
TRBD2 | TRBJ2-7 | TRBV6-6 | CASGQNSGSILGQYF
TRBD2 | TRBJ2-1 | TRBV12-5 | CASGLGLAEYNEQFF
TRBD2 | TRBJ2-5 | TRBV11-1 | CATRSGGRETQYF
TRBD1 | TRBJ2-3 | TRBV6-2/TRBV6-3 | CASSTTGRQYF
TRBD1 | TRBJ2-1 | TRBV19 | CATYPGQGFLDEQFF
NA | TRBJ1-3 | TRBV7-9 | CASSLSRAGNTIYF
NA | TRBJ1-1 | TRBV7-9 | CASSLATAAEAFF
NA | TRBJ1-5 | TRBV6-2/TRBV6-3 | CASRERRGRGNQPQHF
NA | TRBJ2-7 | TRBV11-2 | CASSPGFSYEQYF
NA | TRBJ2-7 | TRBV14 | CASSQVILYEQYF
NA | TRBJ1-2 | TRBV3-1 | CASSLGGTNYGYTF
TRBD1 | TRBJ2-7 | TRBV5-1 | CASSWGTGSSYEQYF
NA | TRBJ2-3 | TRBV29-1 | CSVPLAADTQYF
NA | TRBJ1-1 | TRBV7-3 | CASSLAQMNTEAFF
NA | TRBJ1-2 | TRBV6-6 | CASSYGQNYGYTF
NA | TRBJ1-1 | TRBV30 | CAWILLNTEAFF
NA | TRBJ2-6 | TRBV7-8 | CASSLAGAWANVLTF
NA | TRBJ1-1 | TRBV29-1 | CSGRPGLNTEAFF
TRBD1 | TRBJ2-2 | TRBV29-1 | CSERRDRGSGELFF
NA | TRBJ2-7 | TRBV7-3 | CASSLKGVQGKYEQYF
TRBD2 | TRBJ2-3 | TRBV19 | CASSIGMLAGLDTQYF
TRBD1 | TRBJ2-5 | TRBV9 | CASSLQGATETQYF
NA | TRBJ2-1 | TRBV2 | CASSENSGFNEQFF
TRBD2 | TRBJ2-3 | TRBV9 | CASSEGLAGGPHGTQYF
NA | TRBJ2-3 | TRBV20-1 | CSASVPGRGSDTQYF
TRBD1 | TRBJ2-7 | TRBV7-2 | CASSKDRGYEQYF
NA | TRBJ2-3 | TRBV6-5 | CASRADGTDTQYF
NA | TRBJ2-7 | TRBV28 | CASSLNYEQYF
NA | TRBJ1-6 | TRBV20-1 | CSATPGASSYNSPLHF
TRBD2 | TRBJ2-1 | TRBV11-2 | CASSPRLAGSRNEQFF
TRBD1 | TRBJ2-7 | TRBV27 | CASSFRTGGGRYF
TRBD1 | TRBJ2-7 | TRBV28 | CASRRVRTTGDEQYF
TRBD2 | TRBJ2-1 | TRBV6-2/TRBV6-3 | CASSYLAGGDNEQFF
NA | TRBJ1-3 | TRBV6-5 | CASSYSGAGNTIYF
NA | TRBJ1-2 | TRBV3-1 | CASSQGTPAGGYTF
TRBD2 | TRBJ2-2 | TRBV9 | CASTPTAGGSGELFF
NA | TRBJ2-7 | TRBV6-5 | CASSYAGASYEQYF
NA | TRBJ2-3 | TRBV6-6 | CASSDPDREGDTQYF
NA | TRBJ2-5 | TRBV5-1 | CASTPDGQETQYF